A selection of T cell receptor beta chains follows, all from one sample in a study of cytomegalovirus exposure and HLA in healthy donors. Here immunoSEQ multiplex PCR was the method, and the copy in TCRdb shows in-frame clones only, minus some. The profile shows around 110,000 clones, 50% to 70% of them singletons. The sequenced sample consisted of PBMCs. These receptors all stem from a woman in her thirties or forties in good health and CMV-seropositive. Each CDR3 is given with its conserved first and last residue. The order of the fields is V gene, J gene, clone size, D gene, CDR3 DNA, CDR3 protein. D genes are given only for firm matches. Clone sizes are given selectively: once, few, many, or a class where the clone is expanded.

TRBV9	TRBJ2-2	-	-	TGTGCCAGCAGCGTAGTGACAGAACCAACTTCAGGGGAGCTGTTTTTT	CASSVVTEPTSGELFF
TRBV5-6	TRBJ1-4	few	-	TGTGCCAGCAGCTTGTCCCAGGGGCTTGATGAAAAACTGTTTTTT	CASSLSQGLDEKLFF
TRBV30	TRBJ1-1	few	-	TGTGCCTGGATTCGGGAGACTGAAGCTTTCTTT	CAWIRETEAFF
TRBV7-6	TRBJ2-1	few	-	TGTGCCAGCAGCCTACGCGGGACCCTCAAAAACAATGAGCAGTTCTTC	CASSLRGTLKNNEQFF
TRBV5-1	TRBJ1-2	-	-	TGCGCCAGCAGCTCCTGGACAGACGATGGCTACACCTTC	CASSSWTDDGYTF
TRBV4-1	TRBJ2-1	-	-	TGCGCCAGCAGCCATCCCTTTGAAGACAGGTACAATGAGCAGTTCTTC	CASSHPFEDRYNEQFF
TRBV9	TRBJ2-1	-	-	TGTGCCAGCAGCCCCAGGTGGTCTCGCAATGAGCAGTTCTTC	CASSPRWSRNEQFF
TRBV7-2	TRBJ2-7	once	TRBD1	TGTGCCAGCAGCTTAACCCGGGACAGGGGATCCGAGCAGTACTTC	CASSLTRDRGSEQYF
TRBV28	TRBJ2-7	-	TRBD1	TGTGCCAGCATACCATGGGGGACGGGACAGGCCTACGAGCAGTACTTC	CASIPWGTGQAYEQYF
TRBV27	TRBJ2-3	-	TRBD2	TGTGCCAGCAGCCGTCTAGCGGGAGCATACACAGATACGCAGTATTTT	CASSRLAGAYTDTQYF
TRBV21-1	TRBJ1-1	-	-	TGTGCCAGCAGCACCGGCTACGGGGTGCCTTCAATGAACACTGAAGCTTTCTTT	CASSTGYGVPSMNTEAFF
TRBV7-9	TRBJ1-1	-	TRBD1	TGTTCCAGCAGCCACAATAGGGACAGGGCCTCAGGGAACACTGAAGCTTTCTTT	CSSSHNRDRASGNTEAFF
TRBV7-9	TRBJ2-5	-	TRBD2	TGTGCCAGCAGCTTAGTAGCTTCGGGGGGCCAGTACTTC	CASSLVASGGQYF
TRBV11-2	TRBJ1-1	-	-	TGTGCCAGCAGCCCGTCGGGGAACACTGAAGCTTTCTTT	CASSPSGNTEAFF
TRBV5-1	TRBJ1-1	-	-	TGCGCCAGCAGCTCTACTCCGCTTGGAGTGGCTAACACTGAAGCTTTCTTT	CASSSTPLGVANTEAFF
TRBV7-3	TRBJ2-5	few	-	TGTGCCAGCAGCTTAAATGTCGGGATCCAAGAGACCCAGTACTTC	CASSLNVGIQETQYF
TRBV4-3	TRBJ1-2	few	-	TGCGCCAGCAGCCCCGCTTTCAGGACTCATGGCTACACCTTC	CASSPAFRTHGYTF
TRBV27	TRBJ1-2	few	TRBD1	TGTGCCAGCAGGGGACAGGGCGCTCCTGGCTACACCTTC	CASRGQGAPGYTF
TRBV2	TRBJ1-3	-	-	TGTGCCAGCAGGATGCCTGACGGGTCGGAAGGGGCCCTCTTT	CASRMPDGSEGALF
TRBV27	TRBJ1-4	-	-	TGTGCCAGCAGTTTGAACACGTATAATGAAAAACTGTTTTTT	CASSLNTYNEKLFF
TRBV6-4	TRBJ2-3	-	-	TGTGCCAGCAGTGAATTTAGCATATCAGATACGCAGTATTTT	CASSEFSISDTQYF
TRBV28	TRBJ1-5	few	-	TGTGCCAGCACCATTCTAGATGAGCCCCAGCATTTT	CASTILDEPQHF
TRBV10-3	TRBJ2-3	-	TRBD2	TGTGCCATCAGGGGACTAGCGGGTAGCACAGATACGCAGTATTTT	CAIRGLAGSTDTQYF
TRBV5-1	TRBJ1-2	-	-	TGCGCCAGCAGCTGGGGGTTGTTGCGGGGTAACTATGGCTACACCTTC	CASSWGLLRGNYGYTF
TRBV27	TRBJ2-1	few	-	TGTGCCAGCAGTGGTCGGGGGAGTTCCTACAATGAGCAGTTCTTC	CASSGRGSSYNEQFF
TRBV30	TRBJ2-7	few	-	TGTGCCTGGAGTGTCCAGGGGAGTTGGTACGAGCAGTACTTC	CAWSVQGSWYEQYF
TRBV6-1	TRBJ1-1	-	TRBD1	TGTGCCAGCAGTGAATTTAGGGGACAGGGCGCTGAAGCTTTCTTT	CASSEFRGQGAEAFF
TRBV13	TRBJ2-3	once	-	TGTGCCAGCAGCTTACCGCTCGGGATTGCGGATACGCAGTATTTT	CASSLPLGIADTQYF
TRBV27	TRBJ2-3	-	-	TGTGCCAGCAGCCTAGTGGTGGGGAGCACATATACGCAGTATTTT	CASSLVVGSTYTQYF
TRBV25-1	TRBJ1-5	once	-	TGTGCCAGCAGTGGCGGGCCCAGTCAGCCCCAGCATTTT	CASSGGPSQPQHF
TRBV5-4	TRBJ1-2	-	-	TGTGCCAGCAGCGTAAATAGTTTAGATGGCTACACCTTC	CASSVNSLDGYTF
TRBV14	TRBJ1-1	-	TRBD1	TGTGCCAGCAGCCAAGACAGGGGGCATGAGGGGAACACTGAAGCTTTCTTT	CASSQDRGHEGNTEAFF
TRBV5-1	TRBJ2-3	-	TRBD2	TGCGCCAGCAGCCCGGGACTAGCGGGAGTTGCAGATACGCAGTATTTT	CASSPGLAGVADTQYF
TRBV5-5	TRBJ2-5	-	TRBD2	TGTGCCAGCTCCACGCCGGGGGGAATTGAAGAGACCCAGTACTTC	CASSTPGGIEETQYF
TRBV9	TRBJ2-2	-	TRBD2	TGTGCCAGCAGCGTATCCGGGGGGAGGGCCACCGGGGAGCTGTTTTTT	CASSVSGGRATGELFF
TRBV6-1	TRBJ2-1	-	-	TGTGCCAGCAGTCCCCTCCTTATCAATGAGCAGTTCTTC	CASSPLLINEQFF
TRBV5-1	TRBJ2-3	-	-	TGCGCCAGCAGCCCCTACGGGGGAGGCGTCACGCAGTATTTT	CASSPYGGGVTQYF
TRBV7-6	TRBJ1-1	-	-	TGTGCCAGCAGCTTAGAGGGGTTGAACACTGAAGCTTTCTTT	CASSLEGLNTEAFF
TRBV29-1	TRBJ2-5	few	TRBD2	TGCAGCCTAAATAGCGGGAGATTGTGGGAGACCCAGTACTTC	CSLNSGRLWETQYF
TRBV13	TRBJ2-3	-	-	TGTGCCAGCAGCTTAGGCGGACGGGAGACCACAGATACGCAGTATTTT	CASSLGGRETTDTQYF
TRBV27	TRBJ1-5	-	-	TGTGCCAGCCGGGACACCATTAATCAGCCCCAGCATTTT	CASRDTINQPQHF
TRBV6-6	TRBJ2-7	-	-	TGTGCCAGCAGTCGATCAGGGTACTCCTACGAGCAGTACTTC	CASSRSGYSYEQYF
TRBV5-8	TRBJ1-5	-	-	TGTGCCAGCAGCTTATCCAGGGACTATCAGCCCCAGCATTTT	CASSLSRDYQPQHF
TRBV6-5	TRBJ1-2	-	-	TGTGCCAGCAGTTACACCCAGGGCGGCTATGGCTACACCTTC	CASSYTQGGYGYTF
TRBV18	TRBJ1-1	-	TRBD1	TGTGCCAGCTCACCACAGGGGGCATTGAAGACTGAAGCTTTCTTT	CASSPQGALKTEAFF
TRBV28	TRBJ2-7	-	TRBD1	TGTGCCAGCAGGGGGACAGGGAAGGGCTACGAGCAGTACTTC	CASRGTGKGYEQYF
TRBV28	TRBJ2-7	-	TRBD2	TGTGCCAGCAGTTTCGAGCGGGAGTACTACGAGCAGTACTTC	CASSFEREYYEQYF
TRBV25-1	TRBJ2-3	-	TRBD1	TGTGCCAGCAGTGGGACAGGCTCGCATACGCAGTATTTT	CASSGTGSHTQYF
TRBV7-9	TRBJ2-7	-	TRBD2	TGTGCCAGCAGCCTTCAGCGGGAGAACCCCTACGAGCAGTACTTC	CASSLQRENPYEQYF
TRBV7-2	TRBJ1-2	-	-	TGTGCCAGCAGCCCATTGACAGTCTCCTCTGGCTACACCTTC	CASSPLTVSSGYTF
TRBV18	TRBJ2-7	few	TRBD2	TGTGCCAGCTCACCAACTAGCGGGAGTTTTAGTTACGAGCAGTACTTC	CASSPTSGSFSYEQYF
TRBV7-2	TRBJ2-7	-	TRBD2	TGTGCCAGCAGCTTTACTAGCGGGAGCCCATACGAGCAGTACTTC	CASSFTSGSPYEQYF
TRBV2	TRBJ2-3	-	TRBD2	TGTGCCAGCAGTCGAGGGACTAGCGGGAACTCAGATACGCAGTATTTT	CASSRGTSGNSDTQYF
TRBV6-1	TRBJ1-2	-	TRBD1	TGTGCCAGCAGTGAAGCGCTTCGGACAGGGTATGGCCGTTCGGATGGCTACACCTTC	CASSEALRTGYGRSDGYTF
TRBV28	TRBJ2-7	-	-	TGTGCCAGCAGTTTATTGGTGCGCGGGGGACAACTCTACGAGCAGTACTTC	CASSLLVRGGQLYEQYF